The TCR beta chain under discussion was sequenced for a study of HIV-infected children after antiretroviral therapy interruption. Study as a whole: Continuous-treatment samples came from weeks 0, 48 and 150. Regarding the study as a whole: The Gini coefficient of naive CD4+ repertoires rose, returning to baseline by 3 years.

Treatment given: PENTA 11 planned treatment interruption arm or continuous ART arm. Naive CD4+ CD45RA+ CD45RO- T cells were sorted from thawed PBMCs. The TCR library was built from RNA with a 3' RACE protocol and unique molecular identifiers. TCRdb fed the 3' RACE reads into MiXCR, producing one record per CDR3 protein. The sample records 90,000 or so distinct CDR3 sequences, less than 7% being singletons. This clonotype was seen a few times. Its antigen is undetermined. The CDR3 loop spans 14 amino acids. CDR1 and CDR2 (germline): SGHRS, YFSETQ. The V segment lost 2 bases and the J segment 3 bases; nucleotides outside the gene matches: 5.

The chain has TRBV5-1 and TRBJ2-7; TRBD2 aligns across 7 bases. Here the sequenced sample was CD45RA+ CD4+ T cells from PBMCs, pooled from several time points, taken from a donor given antiretroviral therapy, either interrupted or continuous. Described subset: naive CD4+ CD45RA+ CD45RO- T cells. This sequence originates from a pool of human donors with HIV. The DNA of the CDR3 is TGCGCCAGCAGCTTAGGGACTACGATCTACGAGCAGTACTTC. Protein sequence: CASSLGTTIYEQYF.